This TCR beta chain is from a study of beta chain features in type 1 diabetes. What was sequenced were expressed TCRB transcripts, since all of the isolated RNA had been reverse transcribed. Some clones are missing from TCRdb's copy, which holds only in-frame ones; the method was immunoSEQ multiplex PCR. The table has 200,000 to 300,000 clones, roughly 13% seen once. Whole-study results and caveats: In all four CD4+ subsets, TCRB CDR3 length was significantly, moderately reduced in type 1 diabetes.

Notes on this clone: Its antigen is not identified.

Sequenced: naive CD4+ T cells from blood. The sequence came from a young man with type 1 diabetes.

This CDR3 is CASSLGLTGTSGSNEQFF. Here the CDR3 DNA reads TGCGCCAGCAGCTTGGGTCTTACCGGGACTAGCGGGAGTAATGAGCAGTTCTTC. This rearrangement joins TRBV5-1 to TRBJ2-1; TRBD2 agrees at 14 bases. Per the germline V gene, CDR1 is SGHRS and CDR2 is YFSETQ. The V segment lost 0 bases and the J segment 7 bases; nucleotides outside the gene matches: 9. The CDR3 loop spans 18 amino acids.